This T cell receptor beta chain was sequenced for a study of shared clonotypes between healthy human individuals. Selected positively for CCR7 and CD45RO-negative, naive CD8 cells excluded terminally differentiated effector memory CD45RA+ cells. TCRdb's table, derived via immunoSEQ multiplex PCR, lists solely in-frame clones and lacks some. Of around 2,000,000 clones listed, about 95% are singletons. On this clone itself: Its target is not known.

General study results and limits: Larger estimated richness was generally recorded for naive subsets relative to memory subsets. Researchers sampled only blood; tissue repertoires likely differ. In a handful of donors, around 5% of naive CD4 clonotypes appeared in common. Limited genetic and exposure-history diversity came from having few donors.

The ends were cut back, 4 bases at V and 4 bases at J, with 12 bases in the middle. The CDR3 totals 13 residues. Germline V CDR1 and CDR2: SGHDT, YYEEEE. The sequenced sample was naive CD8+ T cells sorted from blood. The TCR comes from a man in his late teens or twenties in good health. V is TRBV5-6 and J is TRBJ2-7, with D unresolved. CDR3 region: CASSTGPRYEQYF. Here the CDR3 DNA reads TGTGCCAGCAGCACCGGACCGAGATACGAGCAGTACTTC.